The 29 T cell receptor beta chains below were found in one sample sequenced in a study of cytotoxic CD8 clonotypes in ibrutinib-treated CLL. This table comes from immunoSEQ multiplex PCR, and its TCRdb copy is limited to in-frame clones, with some not included. The sample has about 270,000 clones, around 77% seen once; the top ten hold about 5.3%. The source was PBMCs, collected at disease progression, from a patient treated with ibrutinib. The receptors derive from a human donor with chronic lymphocytic leukemia.

This sequence joins TRBV7-9 and TRBJ2-7; D may be TRBD2 (6 bases). Germline loops: CDR1 SEHNR, CDR2 FQNEAQ (reference sequence). V shed 8 bases and J shed 2 bases, with 10 bases lying between them. CDR3 length equals 12 residues. The CDR3 reads CASGGGPYEQYF. CDR3 sequence (DNA): TGTGCCAGCGGAGGAGGGCCCTACGAGCAGTACTTC. Looking up the rest from reference TRBV7-9 and TRBJ2-7 gives the full variable domain: DTGVSQNPRHKITKRGQNVTFRCDPISEHNRLYWYRQTLGQGPEFLTYFQNEAQLEKSRLLSDRFSAERPKGSFSTLEIQRTEQGDSAMYLCASGGGPYEQYFGPGTRLTVT.

The chain uses TRBV29-1 and TRBJ2-1; 9 nucleotides line up with TRBD1. V dropped 7 bases and J dropped 6; count of bases not matched to a gene: 10. The V gene's germline CDR1 is SQVTM and CDR2 ANQGSEA. This CDR3 has 14 amino acids. The CDR3 protein is CSAGTGKVTNEQFF. The CDR3 DNA follows: TGCAGCGCCGGGACAGGGAAAGTAACCAATGAGCAGTTCTTC.

V gene TRBV29-1 combines with J gene TRBJ2-1; D is tentatively TRBD1 or TRBD2 (5 bases each). Germline V gene data show CDR1 as SQVTM and CDR2 as ANQGSEA. The CDR3 totals 14 residues. The germline V and J ends were trimmed by 7 bases and 4 bases, with 17 bases remaining between them. CDR3 protein: CSGLRDPSYNEQFF. The CDR3 nucleotides are TGCAGCGGGCTCCGGGACCCCTCTTACAATGAGCAGTTCTTC.

The chain employs TRBV9 and TRBJ2-1; 8 positions agree with TRBD2. Germline trimming cut 0 bases from V and 14 bases from J; bases unmatched to any gene: 7. Germline V lookup: CDR1 SGDLS, CDR2 YYNGEE. The CDR3 totals 13 residues. CDR3 DNA sequence: TGTGCCAGCAGCGTAGAAGCGAGCGGGAGAGAGTTCTTC. Amino acid sequence: CASSVEASGREFF.

This clone was counted only a few times. The genes are TRBV18 and TRBJ1-3; no clear D gene. This CDR3 is built from 13 residues. Germline CDR1 and CDR2: KGHSH and LQKENI. Trimming removed 4 bases from V and 0 bases from J, with 4 bases in between. The CDR3 loop is CASSLDSGNTIYF. DNA for the CDR3: TGTGCCAGCTCACTAGACTCTGGAAACACCATATATTTT.

This clone was seen only once. The DNA of the CDR3 is TGTGCCAGTTTAGGTGTGCAGCGTGAGTTCTTC. Protein: CASLGVQREFF. V and J are TRBV5-4 and TRBJ2-1; no clear D gene. The CDR3 has 11 residues. The germline V gene has CDR1 SGHNT and CDR2 YYREEE (reference sequence). Trimming removed 8 bases at V and 14 bases at J, with 17 bases between.

This clone was seen a few times. V gene TRBV6-1 combines with J gene TRBJ1-4, with TRBD1 as a possible D gene (5 bases). CDR1 is MNHNS, CDR2 SASEGT, per germline. This CDR3 spans 11 amino acids. Trimming took off 4 bases at V and 10 bases at J, with 7 bases between the two ends. The CDR3 DNA sequence: TGTGCCAGCAGTGTGGGGCTAAAACTGTTTTTT. Translating it yields CASSVGLKLFF.

This rearrangement joins TRBV7-3 to TRBJ2-3, with D maybe TRBD1 (5 bases). Germline values: CDR1 SGHTA, CDR2 FQGTGA. The CDR3 extends over 14 amino acids. Trimming cost V 3 bases and J 1 base, with 8 bases left between them. CDR3 coding DNA: TGTGCCAGCAGCTTGAGCAGGGGCACAGATACGCAGTATTTT. Translated: CASSLSRGTDTQYF.

The genes are TRBV5-4 and TRBJ2-6, with TRBD1 matching 10 bases. V lost 4 bases and J lost 0; bases outside the gene matches: 4. Per germline, CDR1 SGHNT and CDR2 YYREEE (reference sequence). CDR3 size: 17 residues. DNA for the CDR3: TGTGCCAGCAGCCCCCGGACAGGGGGCTCTGGGGCCAACGTCCTGACTTTC. Residues: CASSPRTGGSGANVLTF.

The chain recombines TRBV14 with TRBJ2-7; 12 bases line up with TRBD2. Germline CDR1 and CDR2: SGHDN and FVKESK. The CDR3 spans 16 residues. J gave up 8 bases and V 0 bases, and 8 bases lay outside the gene matches. CDR3 sequence (DNA): TGTGCCAGCAGCCAAGAGAGGACTAGCGGGATCTGGAAGCAGTACTTC. It encodes CASSQERTSGIWKQYF.

The chain combines TRBV7-6 with TRBJ2-2; D not resolved. This CDR3 is built from 16 residues. Germline V gene lookup returns CDR1 SGHVS and CDR2 FNYEAQ. V lost 0 bases, J lost 0 bases, and 8 bases lay in between. This CDR3 is CASSLAHGTNTGELFF. CDR3 nucleotides: TGTGCCAGCAGCTTAGCGCATGGGACGAACACCGGGGAGCTGTTTTTT.

The chain is built from TRBV4-1 and TRBJ2-5; 10 bases match TRBD2. J was trimmed by 0 bases and V by 0 bases; bases with no gene match: 1. Germline loops: CDR1 MGHRA, CDR2 YSYEKL. The CDR3 runs 16 residues. Written as DNA, the CDR3 is TGCGCCAGCAGCCAAGAACTAGCGGGGTACCAAGAGACCCAGTACTTC. It yields the protein CASSQELAGYQETQYF.

This chain joins TRBV4-1 and TRBJ2-7, with D possibly TRBD2 on 5 matching bases. This CDR3 contains 15 residues. Deletions cut 0 bases from V and 0 bases from J, with 9 bases between. Germline V CDR1 and CDR2: MGHRA, YSYEKL. The CDR3, as DNA: TGCGCCAGCAGCCAAGACAGGAGGCCCTCCTACGAGCAGTACTTC. Translated: CASSQDRRPSYEQYF.

This sequence joins TRBV9 and TRBJ1-1; 8 nucleotides align to TRBD1. The junction had 4 bases not matched to a gene; V was cut back by 3 bases and J by 0 bases. Germline CDR1 reads SGDLS; CDR2 reads YYNGEE. The CDR3 sequence is 15 residues long. The CDR3 spells CASSGGTGMNTEAFF. The CDR3 nucleotides read TGTGCCAGCAGCGGGGGGACAGGAATGAACACTGAAGCTTTCTTT.

The chain recombines TRBV9 with TRBJ2-2, with unresolved D. Germline V gene data show CDR1 as SGDLS and CDR2 as YYNGEE. With 0 bases removed from V and 0 bases from J, the gap between germline ends came to 9 bases. The CDR3 extends over 16 amino acids. CDR3 in DNA: TGTGCCAGCAGCGTAGCCGTCGGAGCGAACACCGGGGAGCTGTTTTTT. Amino acids: CASSVAVGANTGELFF. The full variable domain, in which reference TRBV9 and TRBJ2-2 provide the parts outside the CDR3, is DSGVTQTPKHLITATGQRVTLRCSPRSGDLSVYWYQQSLDQGLQFLIQYYNGEERAKGNILERFSAQQFPDLHSELNLSSLELGDSALYFCASSVAVGANTGELFFGEGSRLTVL.

The rearrangement links TRBV7-3 to TRBJ1-1; 12 nucleotides line up with TRBD1. Trimming took 4 bases from V and 11 from J; bases not matched to a gene: 11. Germline V gives CDR1 SGHTA, CDR2 FQGTGA. CDR3 length: 15 amino acids. CDR3 loop: CASSYTGTGGFEAFF. CDR3 DNA: TGTGCCAGCAGCTACACCGGGACAGGGGGCTTCGAGGCTTTCTTT.

This clone showed up just a few times. The chain couples TRBV20-1 to TRBJ1-5; D gene uncertain. The CDR3 is 10 residues long. V was cut by 6 bases and J by 6 bases, with 6 bases left in between. Germline-derived CDR1 and CDR2 are DFQATT and SNEGSKA (reference sequence). DNA of the CDR3: TGCAGTGCCGGGGTTCAGCCCCAGCATTTT. The encoded protein is CSAGVQPQHF.

J is TRBJ1-2 and V is TRBV5-1; 8 nucleotides line up with TRBD1. The CDR3 contains 15 residues. Trimming cost V 1 base and J 4 bases; bases outside gene matches: 6. CDR1 is SGHRS, CDR2 YFSETQ, per germline. Here the CDR3 DNA reads TGCGCCAGCAGCTTGACAGGGGGAAATGGCTATGGCTACACCTTC. This sequence encodes CASSLTGGNGYGYTF.

The V gene is TRBV7-2, the J gene TRBJ2-7; 12 bases match TRBD2. The CDR3 is 14 amino acids. V lost 5 bases and J lost 6; bases outside the gene matches: 5. The germline gives CDR1 SGHTA, CDR2 FQGNSA. The CDR3 reads CASSPLAGGGEQYF. The CDR3 DNA follows: TGTGCCAGCAGCCCCCTAGCGGGAGGGGGCGAGCAGTACTTC.

V gene TRBV5-1 combines with J gene TRBJ2-1, with D unresolved. Trimming pared 1 base from V and 6 bases from J, leaving 14 bases between. The CDR3 is made up of 15 amino acids. Germline V gene lookup returns CDR1 SGHRS and CDR2 YFSETQ. This CDR3 reads CASSLNSPRANEQFF. In DNA form, the CDR3 reads TGCGCCAGCAGCTTGAACTCCCCGAGAGCCAATGAGCAGTTCTTC. Variable domain in full (rest from reference TRBV5-1 and TRBJ2-1): KAGVTQTPRYLIKTRGQQVTLSCSPISGHRSVSWYQQTPGQGLQFLFEYFSETQRNKGNFPGRFSGRQFSNSRSEMNVSTLELGDSALYLCASSLNSPRANEQFFGPGTRLTVL.

This clone was detected only once. This chain uses TRBV5-1 with TRBJ2-1; D is perhaps TRBD2 (7 bases). V was cut by 0 bases and J by 3 bases, with 13 bases left in between. Germline V lookup: CDR1 SGHRS, CDR2 YFSETQ. This CDR3 comprises 16 residues. CDR3 residues: CASSLAGGPVYNEQFF. CDR3 DNA: TGCGCCAGCAGCTTGGCCGGGGGGCCAGTCTACAATGAGCAGTTCTTC.

The genes are TRBV5-5 and TRBJ2-7; no clear D gene. This CDR3 is built from 14 residues. The germline V gene encodes CDR1 SGHKS and CDR2 YYEKEE (reference sequence). The V gene lost 4 bases and the J gene lost 3 bases, with 14 bases spanning the gap. The CDR3 protein is CASSPGRTHYEQYF. CDR3 sequence (DNA): TGTGCCAGCAGCCCTGGACGGACCCACTACGAGCAGTACTTC.

This clone was seen a few times. J is TRBJ2-2 and V is TRBV7-9, with D perhaps matching TRBD1 (6 bases). Trimming stripped 7 bases from V and 4 bases from J, with 10 bases between. This CDR3 contains 13 residues. CDR1 SEHNR and CDR2 FQNEAQ come from the germline V gene (reference sequence). DNA of the CDR3: TGTGCCAGCAAGGGGGTTTTCACCGGGGAGCTGTTTTTT. Protein product: CASKGVFTGELFF. The complete variable domain, with remaining parts taken from reference TRBV7-9 and TRBJ2-2, reads DTGVSQNPRHKITKRGQNVTFRCDPISEHNRLYWYRQTLGQGPEFLTYFQNEAQLEKSRLLSDRFSAERPKGSFSTLEIQRTEQGDSAMYLCASKGVFTGELFFGEGSRLTVL.

The chain recombines TRBV11-2 with TRBJ2-7; TRBD1 or TRBD2 may be the D gene (5 bases each). CDR1 SGHAT and CDR2 FQNNGV come from the germline V gene. The CDR3 contains 15 residues. The V end was cut by 0 bases, the J end by 0 bases, with 9 bases between. The CDR3 DNA sequence: TGTGCCAGCAGCTTAGAAGCAGGGAGCTCCTACGAGCAGTACTTC. It specifies CASSLEAGSSYEQYF. Variable domain in full (rest from reference TRBV11-2 and TRBJ2-7): EAGVAQSPRYKIIEKRQSVAFWCNPISGHATLYWYQQILGQGPKLLIQFQNNGVVDDSQLPKDRFSAERLKGVDSTLKIQPAKLEDSAVYLCASSLEAGSSYEQYFGPGTRLTVT.

CDR3 in DNA: TGTGCCAGCAGCCAAGCCCTTCATAGGTCGAGGACATCGGACAATGAGCAGTTCTTC. The encoded protein is CASSQALHRSRTSDNEQFF. The chain carries TRBV14 and TRBJ2-1, with TRBD1 as a possible D gene (5 bases). Per the germline V gene, CDR1 is SGHDN and CDR2 is FVKESK. CDR3 size: 19 residues. Trimming took 1 base from V and 5 from J, leaving 24 bases between them.

This clone was detected once. The J gene is TRBJ1-2, the V gene TRBV14; 9 bases line up with TRBD1. The CDR3 length is 15 residues. Germline loops: CDR1 SGHDN, CDR2 FVKESK. V shed 1 base, J shed 8 bases, and the junction held 8 bases outside the gene matches. The CDR3 DNA reads TGTGCCAGCAGCCAAGCCCCAGGACAGGGGAACGGCTACACCTTC. It translates to CASSQAPGQGNGYTF.

The chain uses TRBV5-1 and TRBJ2-6; D unresolved. With 7 bases removed from V and 2 bases from J, the gap between germline ends came to 16 bases. The V gene's germline CDR1 is SGHRS and CDR2 YFSETQ. CDR3 length: 16 amino acids. The CDR3 sequence: CASFPEGIPGANVLTF. Here the CDR3 DNA reads TGCGCCAGCTTCCCAGAAGGGATCCCTGGGGCCAACGTCCTGACTTTC. Full variable domain (missing parts from reference TRBV5-1 and TRBJ2-6): KAGVTQTPRYLIKTRGQQVTLSCSPISGHRSVSWYQQTPGQGLQFLFEYFSETQRNKGNFPGRFSGRQFSNSRSEMNVSTLELGDSALYLCASFPEGIPGANVLTFGAGSRLTVL.

This clone has just one count. The V call is TRBV10-1, the J call TRBJ2-7; TRBD2 aligns across 7 bases. CDR1 is WNHNN, CDR2 SYGVQD, per germline (reference sequence). With V trimmed by 0 bases and J by 2 bases, 7 bases remained unmatched. The CDR3 contains 16 residues. For the CDR3, the DNA is TGCGCCAGCAGTGAGTCGAGAGGCGGGGGAACCTACGAGCAGTACTTC. Translated, it gives CASSESRGGGTYEQYF.

V and J are TRBV5-5 and TRBJ2-7; 7 bases are a match to TRBD1. The CDR3 runs 15 residues. Trimming removed 4 bases from V and 0 bases from J; junction bases left unmatched: 7. Germline CDR1 and CDR2: SGHKS and YYEKEE (reference sequence). CDR3 protein: CASSHPGQSSYEQYF. The DNA for the CDR3 is TGTGCCAGCAGCCATCCGGGACAGAGCTCCTACGAGCAGTACTTC.